These 14 T cell receptor beta chains share one sample of origin, sequenced in a study of identical twins. TCRdb called the 5' RACE reads again in MiXCR, with one record for every CDR3 protein. The sample comprises 350,000 to 400,000 distinct CDR3 sequences, 9% to 10% of which are singletons, and over 7% rests with the top ten. The sequenced sample was naive T cells sorted from blood. These receptors were taken from a woman aged 45 to 65 in good health.

This clonotype has a count of ten or more. This sequence joins TRBV12-3 or TRBV12-4 and TRBJ2-7; possible D gene TRBD1, 6 bases. This CDR3 region has 15 residues. V was shortened by 6 bases and J by 2 bases, with 17 bases between the two germline ends. The CDR3 DNA reads as TGTGCCAGCAGCTCCGAAGGGGACAAGGCCTACGAGCAGTACTTC. Translation: CASSSEGDKAYEQYF.

Ten or more counts support this clonotype. The V gene is TRBV10-3, the J gene TRBJ1-2, with D possibly matching TRBD1 (5 bases). V was trimmed by 5 bases and J by 0 bases, leaving 13 bases between them. The CDR3 has 15 residues. Germline assignment: CDR1 ENHRY and CDR2 SYGVKD. As DNA, the CDR3 is TGTGCCATCAGTAATCACAGGAGCGCTAACTATGGCTACACCTTC. The encoded protein is CAISNHRSANYGYTF.

CDR3 region: CASSPRPGLAGIHEQFF. Written as DNA, the CDR3 is TGCGCCAGCAGCCCTCGACCGGGACTAGCGGGGATCCATGAGCAGTTCTTC. The V and J genes are TRBV5-1 and TRBJ2-1; 13 nucleotides align to TRBD2. The CDR3 runs 17 residues. V trimming: 4 bases; J trimming: 8 bases; junction bases outside the gene matches: 12. Germline CDR1 and CDR2: SGHRS and YFSETQ.

This clonotype has at least ten counts. The rearrangement links TRBV12-3 or TRBV12-4 to TRBJ2-2; the D gene is possibly TRBD1 (6 bases). This CDR3 spans 12 amino acids. With 6 bases removed from V and 16 bases from J, the gap between germline ends came to 18 bases. The CDR3 is CASSPPHRARFF. The CDR3 coding sequence is TGTGCCAGCAGCCCCCCACACAGGGCTCGGTTTTTT.

This clonotype was counted a few times. This chain joins TRBV5-1 and TRBJ1-1; no reliable D call. The length of the CDR3 is 14 residues. From germline, CDR1 is SGHRS and CDR2 YFSETQ. Trimming removed 4 bases at V and 2 bases at J, with 12 bases between. This CDR3 is CASSHDGLNTEAFF. DNA for the CDR3: TGCGCCAGCAGCCACGACGGGCTTAACACTGAAGCTTTCTTT.

This clonotype was seen repeatedly, ten times or more. The gene calls are TRBV7-9 and TRBJ2-2, with D unresolved. With 5 bases removed from V and 5 bases from J, the gap between germline ends came to 9 bases. This CDR3 spans 13 amino acids. CDR1 and CDR2 (germline): SEHNR, FQNEAQ (reference sequence). The CDR3 protein is CASSPDSTGELFF. The DNA of the CDR3 is TGTGCCAGCAGCCCCGACTCAACCGGGGAGCTGTTTTTT.

In its sample, this clonotype was seen many times. The gene calls are TRBV9 and TRBJ2-1, with 9 positions matching TRBD2. CDR1 is SGDLS and CDR2 is YYNGEE in the germline V gene. The CDR3 consists of 19 residues. The trim removed 3 bases at V and 2 bases at J, leaving 15 bases unmatched. The CDR3 DNA reads as TGTGCCAGCAGCGGATTTTCCGGGACTAGCCTTGTTCCCTACAATGAGCAGTTCTTC. It encodes CASSGFSGTSLVPYNEQFF. Complete variable domain (other parts from reference TRBV9 and TRBJ2-1): DSGVTQTPKHLITATGQRVTLRCSPRSGDLSVYWYQQSLDQGLQFLIQYYNGEERAKGNILERFSAQQFPDLHSELNLSSLELGDSALYFCASSGFSGTSLVPYNEQFFGPGTRLTVL.

This clonotype was counted between two and nine times. The chain combines TRBV12-3 or TRBV12-4 with TRBJ2-7, with D unclear. This CDR3 has 15 amino acids. Trimming took off 3 bases at V and 4 bases at J, with 16 bases between the two ends. The DNA of the CDR3 is TGTGCCAGCAGTTTTGGCCCCCCCCCGGAATACGAGCAGTACGTC. It codes for CASSFGPPPEYEQYV.

V is TRBV6-5 and J is TRBJ2-2, with a possible D match to TRBD1 (6 bases). This CDR3 has 15 amino acids. The V gene's germline CDR1 is MNHEY and CDR2 SVGAGI. Trimming shortened V by 3 bases and J by 1 base, and 9 bases separated the two germline ends. CDR3: CASSYARGNTGELFF. In DNA, the CDR3 is TGTGCCAGCAGTTATGCCAGGGGGAACACCGGGGAGCTGTTTTTT.

This clonotype was counted only a few times. The chain combines TRBV7-2 with TRBJ2-3, with D tentatively TRBD1 or TRBD2 (5 bases each). CDR1 is SGHTA and CDR2 is FQGNSA in the germline V gene. This CDR3 comprises 18 residues. Trimming took 5 bases from V and 3 from J, leaving 24 bases between them. The CDR3 loop reads CASSELSALPGPTDTQYF. Here the CDR3 DNA reads TGTGCCAGCAGCGAACTTAGCGCGCTTCCGGGACCTACAGATACGCAGTATTTT.

A single count supports this clonotype. CDR3 region: CASKETAKNIQYF. Written as DNA, the CDR3 is TGTGCCAGCAAAGAGACGGCCAAAAACATTCAGTACTTC. The V call is TRBV6-5, the J call TRBJ2-4, with D hard to call. Trimming cost V 7 bases and J 1 base, with 8 bases left between them. Germline CDR1 is MNHEY and CDR2 is SVGAGI. This CDR3 spans 13 amino acids.

The chain combines TRBV29-1 with TRBJ2-5; D unclear. From germline, CDR1 is SQVTM and CDR2 ANQGSEA. V was clipped by 2 bases and J by 2 bases, with 6 bases between them. The CDR3 has 12 residues. CDR3 nucleotide sequence: TGCAGCGTTGAATGGCAGCAAGAGACCCAGTACTTC. Its translation is CSVEWQQETQYF.

This clonotype was seen repeatedly, ten times or more. J is TRBJ2-1 and V is TRBV7-2; 12 positions agree with TRBD2. Germline-derived CDR1 and CDR2 are SGHTA and FQGNSA. This CDR3 contains 17 residues. V was pared by 2 bases and J by 1 base, with 3 bases of the junction left unmatched. The CDR3 DNA sequence: TGTGCCAGCAGCTTAACTAGCGGGAGGTTATCCTACAATGAGCAGTTCTTC. As protein: CASSLTSGRLSYNEQFF.

This clonotype was seen at least ten times. The V call is TRBV10-3, the J call TRBJ2-5, with D possibly called TRBD1 or TRBD2 (5 bases each). The CDR3 runs to 11 residues. V was pared by 8 bases and J by 9 bases, with 13 bases between. Germline-derived CDR1 and CDR2 are ENHRY and SYGVKD. CDR3 in DNA: TGTGCCATCGGGACCCCGCAGGCCCAGTACTTC. Translating gives CAIGTPQAQYF.